This TCR beta chain was identified in a study of blood T cell repertoires in COVID-19. Background on the study: The samples span acute and convalescent COVID-19 from the United States, Italy and Spain.

The study drew participants aged roughly 18 to 95 years from 24 US areas. The V end was cut by 3 bases, the J end by 1 base, with 13 bases between. The CDR3 is made up of 16 amino acids. The germline V gene encodes CDR1 MDHEN and CDR2 SYDVKM. As originally analysed: Estimated nucleated cell counts came from reference gene primer amplification. Generated by immunoSEQ multiplex PCR, the TCRdb table keeps only in-frame clones and is missing some. Clonal size and the V and J genes are those of that table, whereas D and trimming came from the DNA. The data hold around 310,000 clones, with 85% to 90% observed a single time.

The chain employs TRBV28 and TRBJ2-1, with TRBD2 as a possible D gene (6 bases). Source material: PBMCs or T cells enriched from blood (not recorded which). The TCR was taken from a woman in her twenties or thirties who had recovered from COVID-19. The CDR3, as DNA: TGTGCCAGCAGTTTCCTCGGGAGTCGGTCCTACAATGAGCAGTTCTTC. Protein sequence: CASSFLGSRSYNEQFF.